A selection of T cell receptor beta chains follows, all from one sample in a study of shared clonotypes between healthy human individuals. Using immunoSEQ multiplex PCR, the repertoire was profiled, and TCRdb retains in-frame clones only, with some absent. This sample has about 690,000 clones, with around 91% found just once. Specimen: memory CD8+ T cells from PBMCs. The receptors were sampled from a man between 18 and 29 years old in good health. Some clones in this sample may be carry-over from other donors' samples. Each CDR3 is given with its conserved first and last residue. D genes are given only for firm matches. Clone size is shown for a subset of rows, as once, few, many or a class of expanded clone.

CDR3 protein	CDR3 length	clone size	J gene	D gene	V gene
CASSQDLAGFRETQYF	16	-	TRBJ2-5	-	TRBV4-1
CASSQDKYQPQHF	13	-	TRBJ1-5	-	TRBV4-1
CASSPEYEQYF	11	once	TRBJ2-7	-	TRBV18
CASSELGGGATNEKLFF	17	-	TRBJ1-4	-	TRBV25-1
CSVEVGGSWSYNEQFF	16	-	TRBJ2-1	TRBD2	TRBV29-1
CASSSQGYSYNEQFF	15	-	TRBJ2-1	-	TRBV19
CSVLAQSYEQYF	12	-	TRBJ2-7	-	TRBV29-1
CAISEFGPEVDSYNEQFF	18	-	TRBJ2-1	-	TRBV10-3
CASSEFGRFTDTQYF	15	-	TRBJ2-3	-	TRBV9
CASSLVGRVTEAFF	14	-	TRBJ1-1	-	TRBV7-9
CASSLSYLLAGVHEQFF	17	-	TRBJ2-1	TRBD2	TRBV27
CASSPTSGSRNEQFF	15	-	TRBJ2-1	TRBD2	TRBV7-9
CASTLDSPQGNEQFF	15	-	TRBJ2-1	-	TRBV27
CASSVGTAVSYEQYF	15	-	TRBJ2-7	TRBD1	TRBV9
CASSSTLNTEAFF	13	-	TRBJ1-1	-	TRBV27
CARASGDNSYEQYF	14	-	TRBJ2-7	-	TRBV2
CASSRQDNEQFF	12	-	TRBJ2-1	-	TRBV5-5
CAWSEGLRGQGPAGPYGYTF	20	-	TRBJ1-2	TRBD1	TRBV30
CASSFPQVRSMNTEAFF	17	-	TRBJ1-1	-	TRBV4-1
CASSTWDTDGDTEAFF	16	-	TRBJ1-1	-	TRBV19
CASSELAGATDTQYF	15	many	TRBJ2-3	TRBD2	TRBV6-4
CASSPNYGLRETQYF	15	-	TRBJ2-5	-	TRBV7-2
CAISDGNSHYNEQFF	15	-	TRBJ2-1	-	TRBV10-3
CASSASSGRVYNEQFF	16	-	TRBJ2-1	TRBD2	TRBV9
CASSTTGGQGATGELFF	17	-	TRBJ2-2	-	TRBV21-1
CATSRPPSGADTQYF	15	-	TRBJ2-3	-	TRBV15
CASSSSGTGNYGYTF	15	-	TRBJ1-2	TRBD1	TRBV2
CASNPVGGLDGYTF	14	-	TRBJ1-2	-	TRBV27
CASSPGQGGTYEQYF	15	-	TRBJ2-7	TRBD1	TRBV28
CASSYRQLNTEAFF	14	-	TRBJ1-1	-	TRBV6-5
CAWRRDRQTEQYF	13	-	TRBJ2-7	TRBD1	TRBV30
CASSLRPLSYEQYF	14	-	TRBJ2-7	-	TRBV27
CASSSSYTGGETQYF	15	-	TRBJ2-5	TRBD1	TRBV28
CASSLDRIYEQYF	13	-	TRBJ2-7	-	TRBV5-4
CASSPTGVFYEQYF	14	-	TRBJ2-7	-	TRBV6-6
CASSSPWGTQYF	12	-	TRBJ2-5	-	TRBV7-3
CASSLGGRNTEAFF	14	-	TRBJ1-1	-	TRBV7-9